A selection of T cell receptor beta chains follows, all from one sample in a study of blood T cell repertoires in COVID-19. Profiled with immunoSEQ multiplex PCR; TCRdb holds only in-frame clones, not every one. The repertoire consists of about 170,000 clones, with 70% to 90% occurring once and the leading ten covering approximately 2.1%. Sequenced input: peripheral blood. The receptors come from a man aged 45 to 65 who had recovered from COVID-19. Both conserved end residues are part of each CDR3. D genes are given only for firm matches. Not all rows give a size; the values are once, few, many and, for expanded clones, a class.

CDR3nt: TGTGCCAGCAGTTTACGCCGACAGGGGGGAAGGGACACTGAAGCTTTCTTT; CDR3aa: CASSLRRQGGRDTEAFF; abundance: .; d_gene: TRBD1; v_gene: TRBV27; j_gene: TRBJ1-1
CDR3nt: TGCGCCAGCAGAGACAGGAGTAATCAGCCCCAGCATTTT; CDR3aa: CASRDRSNQPQHF; abundance: .; d_gene: .; v_gene: TRBV5-1; j_gene: TRBJ1-5
CDR3nt: TGTGCCAGCAGCCGACAGGTCCCCGGGGAGCTGTTTTTT; CDR3aa: CASSRQVPGELFF; abundance: .; d_gene: .; v_gene: TRBV5-5; j_gene: TRBJ2-2
CDR3nt: TGTGCCAGCAGCCCCCCACCGGGACAGCATTCTGAGGGCTACACCTTC; CDR3aa: CASSPPPGQHSEGYTF; abundance: .; d_gene: TRBD1; v_gene: TRBV7-2; j_gene: TRBJ1-2
CDR3nt: TGTGCCAGCAGCTTAGCCGGGACAATAATCTCCTACGAGCAGTACTTC; CDR3aa: CASSLAGTIISYEQYF; abundance: .; d_gene: .; v_gene: TRBV7-2; j_gene: TRBJ2-7
CDR3nt: TGTGCCAGCAGCCCCCGCTTAGCGGGAGGGCCCGAGCAGTACTTC; CDR3aa: CASSPRLAGGPEQYF; abundance: .; d_gene: TRBD2; v_gene: TRBV5-6; j_gene: TRBJ2-7
CDR3nt: TGCAGCGTTTCAAGAGTTTTGAACACTGAAGCTTTCTTT; CDR3aa: CSVSRVLNTEAFF; abundance: .; d_gene: .; v_gene: TRBV29-1; j_gene: TRBJ1-1
CDR3nt: TGTGCCAGCAGCTCCCGCCCTCCTCAGGCCGGGGAGCTGTTTTTT; CDR3aa: CASSSRPPQAGELFF; abundance: once; d_gene: .; v_gene: TRBV13; j_gene: TRBJ2-2
CDR3nt: TGTGCCAGCAGCCCCCTATGGGGGGTGGCGGGAGGGAGTCAAGAGACCCAGTACTTC; CDR3aa: CASSPLWGVAGGSQETQYF; abundance: .; d_gene: TRBD2; v_gene: TRBV9; j_gene: TRBJ2-5
CDR3nt: TGCGCCAGCAGCGGGAGGGCCAACACCGGGGAGCTGTTTTTT; CDR3aa: CASSGRANTGELFF; abundance: .; d_gene: TRBD2; v_gene: TRBV5-1; j_gene: TRBJ2-2
CDR3nt: .; CDR3aa: CASSTSGLAGGGGNEQFF; abundance: .; d_gene: .; v_gene: TRBV27; j_gene: TRBJ2-1
CDR3nt: TGTGCCAGCAGCCTGGACGGGACTAGCGGTAGCACAGATACGCAGTATTTT; CDR3aa: CASSLDGTSGSTDTQYF; abundance: .; d_gene: TRBD2; v_gene: TRBV7-3; j_gene: TRBJ2-3
CDR3nt: TGTGCCAGCAGTTATATCCCTCGCACAGGGGGTCGGGAGACCCAGTACTTC; CDR3aa: CASSYIPRTGGRETQYF; abundance: .; d_gene: TRBD1; v_gene: TRBV6-2/TRBV6-3; j_gene: TRBJ2-5
CDR3nt: TGTGCCAGCAGTCGCGACATATACTACGAGCAGTACTTC; CDR3aa: CASSRDIYYEQYF; abundance: .; d_gene: .; v_gene: TRBV6-5; j_gene: TRBJ2-7
CDR3nt: TGTGCCAGCAGCTTAGATCAACAGATTTACAATGAGCAGTTCTTC; CDR3aa: CASSLDQQIYNEQFF; abundance: .; d_gene: .; v_gene: TRBV11-2; j_gene: TRBJ2-1
CDR3nt: TGCAGCGTTTCCGGGACAGGGAATGAAAAACTGTTTTTT; CDR3aa: CSVSGTGNEKLFF; abundance: .; d_gene: TRBD1; v_gene: TRBV29-1; j_gene: TRBJ1-4
CDR3nt: TGTGCCAGCAGTGCCCTGATAGGGACAGGGAACACTGAAGCTTTCTTT; CDR3aa: CASSALIGTGNTEAFF; abundance: .; d_gene: TRBD1; v_gene: TRBV6-1; j_gene: TRBJ1-1
CDR3nt: TGTGCCAGTAGTATCCTGGGAGGCAGTGAAAAACTGTTTTTT; CDR3aa: CASSILGGSEKLFF; abundance: once; d_gene: .; v_gene: TRBV19; j_gene: TRBJ1-4
CDR3nt: TGTGCCAGCAGTGAAGCGCGGGGGTTTAACACTGAAGCTTTCTTT; CDR3aa: CASSEARGFNTEAFF; abundance: .; d_gene: .; v_gene: TRBV2; j_gene: TRBJ1-1
CDR3nt: TGTGCCAGCAGCTTAAAGCGGACAGGAAACACTGAAGCTTTCTTT; CDR3aa: CASSLKRTGNTEAFF; abundance: .; d_gene: TRBD1; v_gene: TRBV11-1; j_gene: TRBJ1-1
CDR3nt: TGTGCCAGCAGCTTGACGGGGAGGCTCCCTCGGGCCAACGTCCTGACTTTC; CDR3aa: CASSLTGRLPRANVLTF; abundance: .; d_gene: .; v_gene: TRBV7-2; j_gene: TRBJ2-6
CDR3nt: TGTGCCAGCAGTTTAACCTCTGGCAGGACCTACGAGCAGTACTTC; CDR3aa: CASSLTSGRTYEQYF; abundance: .; d_gene: .; v_gene: TRBV28; j_gene: TRBJ2-7
CDR3nt: TGTGCCAGCAGCTTAGATCTGTCAATGGGAGCGGCTTTCTTT; CDR3aa: CASSLDLSMGAAFF; abundance: .; d_gene: .; v_gene: TRBV11-2; j_gene: TRBJ1-1
CDR3nt: TGTGCCAGCCGCCCTTACCTCCCGGACTATGGCTACACCTTC; CDR3aa: CASRPYLPDYGYTF; abundance: .; d_gene: .; v_gene: TRBV18; j_gene: TRBJ1-2
CDR3nt: TGTGCCAGCAGCCCGGGACAGGGGAGCACAGATACGCAGTATTTT; CDR3aa: CASSPGQGSTDTQYF; abundance: .; d_gene: TRBD1; v_gene: TRBV7-2; j_gene: TRBJ2-3
CDR3nt: TGTGCCAGCAGCTTAGGGGACAGGGGCCAGCCCCAGCATTTT; CDR3aa: CASSLGDRGQPQHF; abundance: .; d_gene: TRBD1; v_gene: TRBV7-2; j_gene: TRBJ1-5
CDR3nt: TGTGCCAGCAGTGTGACTAGCGGGAGGGCCTACGAGCAGTACTTC; CDR3aa: CASSVTSGRAYEQYF; abundance: .; d_gene: TRBD2; v_gene: TRBV2; j_gene: TRBJ2-7